The clone carrying this T cell receptor beta chain was counted between two and nine times. This record belongs to a study of T cells in Graves' hyperthyroidism and ophthalmopathy. The investigators amplified TCR beta CDR3 regions from RNA transcripts. Researchers ran a first-round RT-PCR on the TCR CDR3 using the HTBI primer set. TCRdb re-called the multiplex PCR reads through MiXCR, storing one row per CDR3 protein. The sample carries about 350,000 distinct CDR3 sequences, approximately 13% recorded once. Sequences were obtained from blood. This receptor was obtained from a woman aged 25 to 39 with Graves' hyperthyroidism.

The CDR3 loop reads CASSSPGWAIQSTDTQYF. The CDR3 DNA sequence: TGTGCCAGCAGTTCCCCCGGTTGGGCCATACAAAGTACAGATACGCAGTATTTT. J is TRBJ2-3 and V is TRBV27; no definite D call. There are 18 residues in the CDR3. The germline V gene has CDR1 MNHEY and CDR2 SMNVEV (reference sequence). V shed 4 bases and J shed 3 bases, with 23 bases lying between them.